This TCR beta chain was captured in a study of blood T cell repertoires in COVID-19. Study-level background: Sites in the United States, Italy and Spain provided acute and convalescent COVID-19 samples.

In the original workflow: It was from reference gene primer amplification that nucleated cell counts were estimated. Sequenced by immunoSEQ multiplex PCR; TCRdb stores in-frame clones only, minus some. V and J calls plus clone size are reproduced from that table; the DNA served to infer D and trimming. The data hold fewer than 65,000 clones, with roughly nine tenths observed a single time. In germline, CDR1 is MDHEN, CDR2 SYDVKM. This CDR3 has 14 residues. Trimming took 7 bases from V and 2 from J, leaving 13 bases between them. Specimen: peripheral blood. V gene TRBV28 combines with J gene TRBJ2-3; D is unresolved. The receptor's source is a woman in her fifties or sixties with active or convalescent COVID-19. The CDR3 coding sequence is TGTGCCAGCACCACCCCTGGAGCCACAGATACGCAGTATTTT. Its translation is CASTTPGATDTQYF.